Sequencing of this TCR beta chain was carried out in a study of CD8 T cells in ankylosing spondylitis. The CDR3 is made up of 14 amino acids. Quantitative 5'-RACE was performed with molecular barcodes, and it yielded the TCR beta libraries. TCRdb used MiXCR to reprocess the 5' RACE reads, holding one entry per CDR3 protein. The sample carries some 270,000 distinct CDR3 sequences, more than 15% recorded once. Regarding the study as a whole: Reports say disease-linked clones showed up significantly more in matched ankylosing spondylitis synovial fluid. A CD8+ phenotype characterized the disease-linked clones, which were relatively rare in peripheral blood.

Details on this clonotype: Its antigen is as yet unknown.

The chain has TRBV21-1 and TRBJ2-1. TRBV21-1 is a listed pseudogene. The specimen sequenced was blood, either unsorted or a sorted T cell fraction (not recorded which). This clonotype was obtained from a male donor with ankylosing spondylitis or in good health (not recorded which). The CDR3 spells CASSITQGYYEQFF. CDR3 DNA sequence: TGTGCCAGCAGCATAACGCAGGGATACTATGAGCAGTTCTTC.